Listed below are T cell receptor beta chains from one sample, sequenced in a study of shared clonotypes between healthy human individuals. Measured with immunoSEQ multiplex PCR; TCRdb has only the in-frame clones, and not every one. The sample consists of around 1.4 million clones, approximately 98.5% of them appearing once. The sequenced sample consisted of naive CD4+ T cells sorted from blood. These receptors originate from a man aged 25-45 years in good health. Each CDR3 is given with its conserved first and last residue. The D gene is left open where the match is weak. For some rows the clone size is stated as once, few or many, or as a class when expanded; others skip it.

>NA|TRBJ1-2|NA|TRBV21-1
TGTGCCAGCAGCAAAGGCCAGGAGGGGGCGTGGTATGGCTACACCTTC
CASSKGQEGAWYGYTF
>NA|TRBJ2-7|NA|TRBV10-1
TGCGCCAGCAGTCCGCGTGGGATGGTCTACGAGCAGTACTTC
CASSPRGMVYEQYF
>TRBD1|TRBJ1-5|NA|TRBV19
TGTGCCAGTACCATAGGTAGGGGGCCAGGGCCCCAGCATTTT
CASTIGRGPGPQHF
>NA|TRBJ1-4|NA|TRBV27
TGTGCCAGCAGTTCTCGGGTGGACGCAAAACTGTTTTTT
CASSSRVDAKLFF
>NA|TRBJ1-2|NA|TRBV28
TGTGCCAGCAGTTTGAGGGAAAACTATGGCTACACCTTC
CASSLRENYGYTF
>NA|TRBJ2-3|NA|TRBV11-3
TGTGCCAGCAGCTTAGTTTTCACAGATACGCAGTATTTT
CASSLVFTDTQYF
>NA|TRBJ2-1|NA|TRBV5-1
TGCGCCAGCAGCTTCCGACAGGGAGGCGAGCAGTTCTTC
CASSFRQGGEQFF
>NA|TRBJ2-7|NA|TRBV11-2
TGTGCCAGCAGCATATACAGCAGATCAACCTACGAGCAGTACTTC
CASSIYSRSTYEQYF
>TRBD1|TRBJ1-5|NA|TRBV28
TGTGCCAGTTGCCGGGACAGAGGCAATCAGCCCCAGCATTTT
CASCRDRGNQPQHF
>NA|TRBJ2-3|NA|TRBV5-4
TGTGCCAGCAGCTTGCGCGGGCCCCGCACAGATACGCAGTATTTT
CASSLRGPRTDTQYF
>NA|TRBJ1-2|NA|TRBV9
TGTGCCAGCAGCGTAGATGTTAACTATGGCTACACCTTC
CASSVDVNYGYTF
>NA|TRBJ2-1|NA|TRBV6-1
TGTGCCAGCAGTTCGGTCAGGGGCTCCTACAATGAGCAGTTCTTC
CASSSVRGSYNEQFF
>TRBD2|TRBJ2-7|NA|TRBV5-1
TGCGCCAGCAGCCCAGGACTAGCGGGGCCAAGCTCCTACGAGCAGTACTTC
CASSPGLAGPSSYEQYF
>NA|TRBJ2-5|NA|TRBV5-1
TGCGCCAGCAGCCTGGGGCGCGGAGAGACCCAGTACTTC
CASSLGRGETQYF
>NA|TRBJ1-2|NA|TRBV25-1
TGTGCCAGCAGTGAAGTAAACAGCCTACGGAATGGCTACACCTTC
CASSEVNSLRNGYTF
>NA|TRBJ1-1|NA|TRBV7-9
TGTGCCAGCAGCTTAGCGGTCAGTGGCATCCCTGAAGCTTTCTTT
CASSLAVSGIPEAFF
>TRBD2|TRBJ2-2|NA|TRBV7-9
TGTGCCACTACGGGAGGGGCCCCGTCCGGGGAGCTGTTTTTT
CATTGGAPSGELFF
>TRBD1|TRBJ2-5|NA|TRBV5-1
TGCGCCAGCTCTAGGACAGGGGGGATTGCCATTAAAGAGACCCAGTACTTC
CASSRTGGIAIKETQYF
>TRBD2|TRBJ2-7|NA|TRBV7-8
TGTGCCAGCAGCTCCATCACGGGAGGGCCGGGCGAGCAGTACTTC
CASSSITGGPGEQYF
>TRBD2|TRBJ2-7|NA|TRBV7-2
TGTGCCAGCAGCCCAACTAGCGGGGCTTACTCCTACGAGCAGTACTTC
CASSPTSGAYSYEQYF
>NA|TRBJ2-7|once|TRBV29-1
TGCAGCGTTTTGGGGGGGGCCCGGGACTCCTATTACGAGCAGTACTTC
CSVLGGARDSYYEQYF
>TRBD1|TRBJ2-1|once|TRBV7-8
TGTGCCAGCAGCCCACAACGGACAGGGCGAAGTGAGCAGTTCTTC
CASSPQRTGRSEQFF
>NA|TRBJ2-7|NA|TRBV27
TGTGCCAGCAGTGACCCCCTAAGCTACGAGCAGTACTTC
CASSDPLSYEQYF
>TRBD2|TRBJ2-3|NA|TRBV7-2
TGTGCCAGCAGTCGGACTAGCGGAGGGGGCACAGATACGCAGTATTTT
CASSRTSGGGTDTQYF
>NA|TRBJ2-2|NA|TRBV15
TGTGCCACCAGCAGAGATAGGCAGGGTTTAACCGGGGAGCTGTTTTTT
CATSRDRQGLTGELFF
>TRBD1|TRBJ2-5|NA|TRBV10-3
TGTGCCATCAGTGGCCGGACAGGGGCCGGCCAAGAGACCCAGTACTTC
CAISGRTGAGQETQYF
>NA|TRBJ2-5|NA|TRBV7-2
TGTGCCAGCAGCTTATTCCCGAGGGGGGGCCCCCAAGAGACCCAGTACTTC
CASSLFPRGGPQETQYF
>NA|TRBJ2-1|NA|TRBV29-1
TGCAGCGTTGAACCCATTACAGGGTCCGAGCAGTTCTTC
CSVEPITGSEQFF
>NA|TRBJ1-3|NA|TRBV7-6
TGTGCCAGCAGCTTAGTAGGTCCCGGAAACACCATATATTTT
CASSLVGPGNTIYF
>NA|TRBJ1-2|NA|TRBV21-1
TGTGCCAGCATACAGGGAAACTATGGCTACACCTTC
CASIQGNYGYTF
>TRBD2|TRBJ2-2|NA|TRBV14
TGTGCCAGCAGTCGGACTAGCGGGAGTAGGTACACCGGGGAGCTGTTTTTT
CASSRTSGSRYTGELFF
>NA|TRBJ2-7|NA|TRBV29-1
TGCAGCGCCGGGGGCGCCGGGGCCTACGAGCAGTACTTC
CSAGGAGAYEQYF
>NA|TRBJ2-5|NA|TRBV7-3
TGTGCCAGCACCCCTGGCAGGGTTGATGAGACCCAGTACTTC
CASTPGRVDETQYF
>TRBD1|TRBJ2-6|NA|TRBV28
TGTGCCAGCAGGAAGGACAGGGCGGGGGCCAACGTCCTGACTTTC
CASRKDRAGANVLTF
>NA|TRBJ2-1|NA|TRBV19
TGTGCCACCTCAAGGGACCCCAAGTCCGATGAGCAGTTCTTC
CATSRDPKSDEQFF
>NA|TRBJ2-7|NA|TRBV9
TGTGCCAGCAGCGTAGGGCTAACCTACGAGCAGTACTTC
CASSVGLTYEQYF